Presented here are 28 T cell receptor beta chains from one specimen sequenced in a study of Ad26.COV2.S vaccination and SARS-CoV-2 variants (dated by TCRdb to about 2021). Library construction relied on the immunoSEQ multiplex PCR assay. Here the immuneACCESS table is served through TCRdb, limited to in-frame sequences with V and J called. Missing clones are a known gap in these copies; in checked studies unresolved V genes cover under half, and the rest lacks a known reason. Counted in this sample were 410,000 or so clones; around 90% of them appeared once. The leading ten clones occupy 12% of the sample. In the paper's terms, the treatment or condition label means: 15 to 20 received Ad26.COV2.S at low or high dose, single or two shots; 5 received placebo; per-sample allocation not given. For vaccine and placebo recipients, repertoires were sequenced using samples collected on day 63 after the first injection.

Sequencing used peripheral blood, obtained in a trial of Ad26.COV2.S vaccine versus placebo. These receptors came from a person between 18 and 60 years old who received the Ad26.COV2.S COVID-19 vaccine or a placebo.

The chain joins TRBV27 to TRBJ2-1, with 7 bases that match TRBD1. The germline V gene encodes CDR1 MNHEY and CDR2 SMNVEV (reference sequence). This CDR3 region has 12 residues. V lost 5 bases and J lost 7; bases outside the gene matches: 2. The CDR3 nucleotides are TGTGCCAGCAGTACAGGGGCAAATGAGCAGTTCTTC. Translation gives CASSTGANEQFF.

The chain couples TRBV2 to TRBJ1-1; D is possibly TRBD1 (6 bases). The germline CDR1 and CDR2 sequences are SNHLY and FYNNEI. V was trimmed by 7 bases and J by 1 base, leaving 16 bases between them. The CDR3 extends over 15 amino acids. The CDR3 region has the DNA TGTGCCAGCACCAGAGGGGGACAACCGAACACTGAAGCTTTCTTT. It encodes CASTRGGQPNTEAFF.

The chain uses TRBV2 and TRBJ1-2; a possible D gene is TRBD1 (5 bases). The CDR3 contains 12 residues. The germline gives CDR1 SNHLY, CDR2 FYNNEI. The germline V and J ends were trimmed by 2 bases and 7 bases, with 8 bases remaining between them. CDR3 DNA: TGTGCCAGCAGTGAACTCAGGGTTGGCTACACCTTC. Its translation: CASSELRVGYTF.

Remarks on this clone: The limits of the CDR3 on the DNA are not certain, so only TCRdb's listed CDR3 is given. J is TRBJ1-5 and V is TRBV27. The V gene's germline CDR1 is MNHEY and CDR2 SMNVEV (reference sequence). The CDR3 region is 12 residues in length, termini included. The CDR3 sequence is CASSSSGQPQHF.

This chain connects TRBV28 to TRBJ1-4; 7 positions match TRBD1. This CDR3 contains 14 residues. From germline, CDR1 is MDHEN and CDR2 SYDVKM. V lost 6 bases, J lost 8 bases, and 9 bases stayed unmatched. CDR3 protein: CASSSGTAGEKLFF. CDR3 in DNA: TGTGCCAGCAGCTCCGGGACAGCCGGGGAAAAACTGTTTTTT.

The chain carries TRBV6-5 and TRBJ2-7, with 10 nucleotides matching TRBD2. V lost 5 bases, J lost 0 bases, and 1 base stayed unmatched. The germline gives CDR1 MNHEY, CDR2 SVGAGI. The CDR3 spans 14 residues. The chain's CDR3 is CASSLAGVSYEQYF. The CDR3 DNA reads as TGTGCCAGCAGTCTAGCGGGAGTCTCCTACGAGCAGTACTTC.

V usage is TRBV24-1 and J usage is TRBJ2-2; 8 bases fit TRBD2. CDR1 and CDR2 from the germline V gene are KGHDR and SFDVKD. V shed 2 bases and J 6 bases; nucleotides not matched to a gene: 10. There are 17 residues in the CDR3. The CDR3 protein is CATSDSSLGLAPGELFF. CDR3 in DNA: TGTGCCACCAGTGATTCTTCCCTTGGACTAGCCCCCGGGGAGCTGTTTTTT.

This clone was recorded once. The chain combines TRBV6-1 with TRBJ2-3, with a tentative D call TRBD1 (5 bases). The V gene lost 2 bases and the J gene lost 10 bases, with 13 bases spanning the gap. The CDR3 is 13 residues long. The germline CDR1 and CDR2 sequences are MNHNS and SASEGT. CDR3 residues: CASSERRDRAQYF. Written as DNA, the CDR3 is TGTGCCAGCAGTGAACGCAGGGATAGGGCGCAGTATTTT.

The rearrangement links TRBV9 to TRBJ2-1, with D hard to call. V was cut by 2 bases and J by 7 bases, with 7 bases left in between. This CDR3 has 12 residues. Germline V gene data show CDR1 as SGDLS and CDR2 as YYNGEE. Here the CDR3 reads CASSVGLNEQFF. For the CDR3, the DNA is TGTGCCAGCAGCGTTGGGTTGAATGAGCAGTTCTTC.

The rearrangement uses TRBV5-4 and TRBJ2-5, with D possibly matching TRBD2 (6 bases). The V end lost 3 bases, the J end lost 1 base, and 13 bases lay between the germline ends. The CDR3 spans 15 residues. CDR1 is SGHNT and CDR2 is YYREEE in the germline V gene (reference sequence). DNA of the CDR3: TGTGCCAGCAGCTCGGGGCGGGGACCCCAAGAGACCCAGTACTTC. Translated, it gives CASSSGRGPQETQYF.

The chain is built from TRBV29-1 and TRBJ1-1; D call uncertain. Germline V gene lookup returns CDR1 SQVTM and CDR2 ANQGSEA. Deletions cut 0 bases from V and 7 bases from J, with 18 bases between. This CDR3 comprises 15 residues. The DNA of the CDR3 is TGCAGCGTTGAAGATCTCGTGAGGGTGGAGGTTGAAGCTTTCTTT. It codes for CSVEDLVRVEVEAFF.

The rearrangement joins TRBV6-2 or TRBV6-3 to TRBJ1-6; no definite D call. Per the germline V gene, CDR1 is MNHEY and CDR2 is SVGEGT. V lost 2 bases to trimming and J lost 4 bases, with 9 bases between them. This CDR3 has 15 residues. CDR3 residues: CASSYGGRYNSPLHF. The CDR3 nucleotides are TGTGCCAGCAGTTACGGCGGGCGGTATAATTCACCCCTCCACTTT.

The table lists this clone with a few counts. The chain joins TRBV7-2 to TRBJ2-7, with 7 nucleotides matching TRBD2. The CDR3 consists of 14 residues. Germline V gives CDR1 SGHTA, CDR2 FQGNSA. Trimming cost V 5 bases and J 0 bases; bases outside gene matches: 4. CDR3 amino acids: CASSQSGNSYEQYF. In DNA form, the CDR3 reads TGTGCCAGCAGCCAAAGCGGGAACTCCTACGAGCAGTACTTC.

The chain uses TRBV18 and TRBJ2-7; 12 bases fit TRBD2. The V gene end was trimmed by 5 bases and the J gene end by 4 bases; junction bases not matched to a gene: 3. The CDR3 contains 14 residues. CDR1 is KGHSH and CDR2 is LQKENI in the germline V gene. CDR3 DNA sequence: TGTGCCAGCTCATCAGGGACTAGCGGGTACGAGCAGTACTTC. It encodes CASSSGTSGYEQYF.

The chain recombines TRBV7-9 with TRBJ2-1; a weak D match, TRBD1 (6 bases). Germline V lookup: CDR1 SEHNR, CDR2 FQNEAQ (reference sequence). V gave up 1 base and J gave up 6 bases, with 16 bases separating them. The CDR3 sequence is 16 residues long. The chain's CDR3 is CASSLGTGLEGNEQFF. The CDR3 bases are TGTGCCAGCAGCTTAGGTACAGGGCTAGAGGGCAATGAGCAGTTCTTC.

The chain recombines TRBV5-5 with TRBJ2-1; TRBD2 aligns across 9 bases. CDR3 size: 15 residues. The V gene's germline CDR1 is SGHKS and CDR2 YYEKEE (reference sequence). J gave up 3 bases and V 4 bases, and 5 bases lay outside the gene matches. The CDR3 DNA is TGTGCCAGCAGCCTCGGACTAGCGTACTACAATGAGCAGTTCTTC. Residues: CASSLGLAYYNEQFF.

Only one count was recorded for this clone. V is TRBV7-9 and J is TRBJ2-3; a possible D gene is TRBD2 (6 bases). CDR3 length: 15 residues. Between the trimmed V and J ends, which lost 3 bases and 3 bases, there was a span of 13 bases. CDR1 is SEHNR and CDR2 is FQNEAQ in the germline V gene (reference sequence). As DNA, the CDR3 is TGTGCCAGCAGCTTGGGGATCGGGAGTACAGATACGCAGTATTTT. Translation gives CASSLGIGSTDTQYF.

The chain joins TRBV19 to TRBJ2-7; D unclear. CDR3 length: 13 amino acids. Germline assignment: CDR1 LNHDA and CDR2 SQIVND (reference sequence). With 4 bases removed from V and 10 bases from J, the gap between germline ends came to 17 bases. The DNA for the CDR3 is TGTGCCAGTAGTACCGGGTCCAAGGGTGATCAGTACTTC. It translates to CASSTGSKGDQYF.

CDR3 protein: CASSPGPPVAGAVPYEQYF. The CDR3 DNA follows: TGTGCCAGCAGCCCCGGACCCCCCGTAGCGGGAGCTGTTCCCTACGAGCAGTACTTC. The chain carries TRBV7-3 and TRBJ2-7; TRBD2 agrees at 9 bases. In germline, CDR1 is SGHTA, CDR2 FQGTGA. This CDR3 spans 19 amino acids. The ends lost 5 bases at V and 2 bases at J; junction bases unmatched: 19.

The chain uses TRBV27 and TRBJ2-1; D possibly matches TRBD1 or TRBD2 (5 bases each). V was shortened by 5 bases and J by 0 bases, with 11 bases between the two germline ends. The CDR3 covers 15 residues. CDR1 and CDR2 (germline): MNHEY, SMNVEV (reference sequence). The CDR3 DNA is TGTGCCAGCAGTGATGGGACCGGCTCCTACAATGAGCAGTTCTTC. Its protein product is CASSDGTGSYNEQFF.

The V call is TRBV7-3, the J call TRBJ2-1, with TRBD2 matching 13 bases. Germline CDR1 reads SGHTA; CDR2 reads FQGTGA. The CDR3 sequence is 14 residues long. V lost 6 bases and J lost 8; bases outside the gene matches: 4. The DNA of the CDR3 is TGTGCCAGCAGGTCAACTAGCGGGAGGGATGAGCAGTTCTTC. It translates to CASRSTSGRDEQFF.

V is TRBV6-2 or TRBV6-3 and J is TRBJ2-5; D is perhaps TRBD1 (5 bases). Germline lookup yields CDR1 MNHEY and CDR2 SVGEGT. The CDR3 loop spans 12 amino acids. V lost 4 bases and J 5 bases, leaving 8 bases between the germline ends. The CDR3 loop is CASSWGRETQYF. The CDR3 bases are TGTGCCAGCAGTTGGGGCCGGGAGACCCAGTACTTC.

The CDR3 reads CASSGDRGTEAFF. CDR3 bases: TGTGCCAGCAGCGGCGACAGGGGGACTGAAGCTTTCTTT. This chain joins TRBV9 and TRBJ1-1, with 9 nucleotides matching TRBD1. This CDR3 comprises 13 residues. Trimming at V came to 3 bases and at J to 5 bases, leaving 2 bases not matched to a gene. Per germline, CDR1 SGDLS and CDR2 YYNGEE.

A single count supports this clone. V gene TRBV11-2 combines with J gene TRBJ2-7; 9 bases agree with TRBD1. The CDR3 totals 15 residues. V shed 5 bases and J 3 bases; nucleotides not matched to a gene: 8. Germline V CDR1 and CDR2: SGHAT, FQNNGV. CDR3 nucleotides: TGTGCCAGCAGCGTAACCGGGACAGGGATCTACGAGCAGTACTTC. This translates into CASSVTGTGIYEQYF.

CDR3 DNA: TGTGCCAGCAGCACCACCGGGACAGGGAACGAGCAGTACTTC. Protein: CASSTTGTGNEQYF. V is TRBV9 and J is TRBJ2-7; 9 bases map to TRBD1. The V segment lost 4 bases and the J segment 5 bases; nucleotides outside the gene matches: 7. The CDR3 has 14 residues. CDR1 is SGDLS and CDR2 is YYNGEE in the germline V gene.

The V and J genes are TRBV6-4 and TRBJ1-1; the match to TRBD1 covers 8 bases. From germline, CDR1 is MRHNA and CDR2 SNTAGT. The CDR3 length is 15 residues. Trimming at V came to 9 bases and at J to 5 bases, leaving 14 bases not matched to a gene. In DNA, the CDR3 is TGTGCCAGAAACGACAGGGGAGGCCTGAGGACTGAAGCTTTCTTT. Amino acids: CARNDRGGLRTEAFF.

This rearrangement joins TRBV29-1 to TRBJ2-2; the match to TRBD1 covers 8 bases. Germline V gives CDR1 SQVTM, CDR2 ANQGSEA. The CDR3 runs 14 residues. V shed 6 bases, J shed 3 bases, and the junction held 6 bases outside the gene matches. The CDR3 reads CSVPGGAYTGELFF. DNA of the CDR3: TGCAGCGTCCCAGGGGGCGCGTACACCGGGGAGCTGTTTTTT.

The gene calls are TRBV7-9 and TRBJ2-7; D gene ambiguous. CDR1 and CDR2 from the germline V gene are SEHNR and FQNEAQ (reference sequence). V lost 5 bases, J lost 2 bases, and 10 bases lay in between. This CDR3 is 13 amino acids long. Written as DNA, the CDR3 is TGTGCCAGCAGCCCACAGCGAACCTACGAGCAGTACTTC. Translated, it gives CASSPQRTYEQYF.